This T cell receptor (beta chain) was recorded in a study of cytomegalovirus exposure and HLA in healthy donors. Study observations and caveats: Across HLA loci, a later analysis found differing TCR association rates, with DRB1 most and HLA-C fewest. TCR beta V- and J-gene trimming, according to a later analysis, was linked to a missense DCLRE1C variant.

Researchers ran the PCR with 60 Vbeta and 13 Jbeta primers. Generated by immunoSEQ multiplex PCR, the TCRdb table keeps only in-frame clones and is missing some. This repertoire includes 70,000 or so clones. Germline CDR1 and CDR2: SGHNT and YYREEE (reference sequence). J gave up 3 bases and V 0 bases, and 1 base lay outside the gene matches. This CDR3 region has 16 residues. A note on this clone: Its antigen is unknown.

The J gene is TRBJ2-1, the V gene TRBV5-4, with 12 bases that match TRBD2. Sequenced: PBMCs. This TCR came from a boy between 10 and 17 years old in good health and CMV-seronegative. CDR3: CASSLGTSGNYNEQFF. In DNA, the CDR3 is TGTGCCAGCAGCTTGGGGACTAGCGGGAACTACAATGAGCAGTTCTTC. Together with reference TRBV5-4 and TRBJ2-1, the CDR3 gives the full variable domain: ETGVTQSPTHLIKTRGQQVTLRCSSQSGHNTVSWYQQALGQGPQFIFQYYREEENGRGNFPPRFSGLQFPNYSSELNVNALELDDSALYLCASSLGTSGNYNEQFFGPGTRLTVL.